These T cell receptor beta chains were read from a single sample in a study of OX40 agonist ivuxolimab in advanced cancers. The table came from immunoSEQ multiplex PCR; TCRdb's copy has only in-frame clones and leaves some out. The repertoire holds 59,000 or so clones, with 65% to 90% as singletons. Sequences were derived from CD4+ or CD8+ T cells sorted from blood, sampled in a trial of the OX40 agonist ivuxolimab. The receptor set was obtained from an adult with an advanced solid tumor such as melanoma, head and neck, liver or kidney cancer. Both conserved end residues are part of each CDR3. Fields, in order: clone size, J gene, V gene, D gene, CDR3 DNA, CDR3 protein. D genes are given only for firm matches. Clone size is given for some rows only: seen once, a few or many times, or a class if the clone is expanded.

size: -
J: TRBJ2-3
V: TRBV7-2
D: TRBD2
DNA: TGTGCCAGCAGCGGGGGTGGACTAGCGGGGGCCGGCCACACAGATACGCAGTATTTT
CDR3: CASSGGGLAGAGHTDTQYF

size: -
J: TRBJ1-3
V: TRBV15
D: -
DNA: TGTGCCACCAGCAGAGATCAAGGGGGGCGACCAGGAAACACCATATATTTT
CDR3: CATSRDQGGRPGNTIYF

size: once
J: TRBJ2-5
V: TRBV20-1
D: -
DNA: TGCAGTGCCCAGGACCAAGAGACCCAGTACTTC
CDR3: CSAQDQETQYF

size: -
J: TRBJ2-1
V: TRBV7-9
D: TRBD2
DNA: TGTGCCAGCAGCCGAAGCGGGAGGGCCTACAATGAGCAGTTCTTC
CDR3: CASSRSGRAYNEQFF

size: -
J: TRBJ2-2
V: TRBV9
D: TRBD2
DNA: TGTGCCAGCAGCACCCCCCCGGGGGGAAGCGGGGAGCTGTTTTTT
CDR3: CASSTPPGGSGELFF

size: -
J: TRBJ2-1
V: TRBV11-3
D: TRBD2
DNA: TGTGCCAGCAGTTTTGGACTAGCGGAATTCGATGAGCAGTTCTTC
CDR3: CASSFGLAEFDEQFF

size: -
J: TRBJ1-5
V: TRBV5-5
D: -
DNA: TGTGCCAGCAGCTCGACAGACATGCAGCCCCAGCATTTT
CDR3: CASSSTDMQPQHF

size: -
J: TRBJ2-1
V: TRBV19
D: TRBD1
DNA: TGTGCCAGTAGTATTACAAGGACAGGGGGGCCCTACAATGAGCAGTTCTTC
CDR3: CASSITRTGGPYNEQFF

size: -
J: TRBJ2-5
V: TRBV7-3
D: -
DNA: TGTGCCAGCAGCTTAAAAAAAGCCGTTGGAGAGACCCAGTACTTC
CDR3: CASSLKKAVGETQYF

size: few
J: TRBJ1-2
V: TRBV28
D: -
DNA: TGTGCCAGCAGTACACCGGGACCTGATAACTATGGCTACACCTTC
CDR3: CASSTPGPDNYGYTF

size: -
J: TRBJ2-1
V: TRBV5-4
D: -
DNA: TGTGCCAGCAGCTTGGTAGGACGAAATGAGCAGTTCTTC
CDR3: CASSLVGRNEQFF

size: few
J: TRBJ2-1
V: TRBV30
D: TRBD2
DNA: TGTGCCTGGAGTGCGGGGACCCTAGCGGGAGGTTACAATGAGCAGTTCTTC
CDR3: CAWSAGTLAGGYNEQFF

size: -
J: TRBJ1-3
V: TRBV10-3
D: -
DNA: TGTGCCATCAGTGAGCAGATTTCCGGAAACACCATATATTTT
CDR3: CAISEQISGNTIYF

size: -
J: TRBJ2-1
V: TRBV14
D: -
DNA: TGTGCCAGCAGCCCCTACAGGACGTCGAGCTCCTACAATGAGCAGTTCTTC
CDR3: CASSPYRTSSSYNEQFF

size: -
J: TRBJ2-7
V: TRBV6-5
D: -
DNA: TGTGCCAGCGGCTCCCCTAAGGTCAACGAGCAGTACTTC
CDR3: CASGSPKVNEQYF

size: -
J: TRBJ2-7
V: TRBV6-1
D: -
DNA: TGTGCCAGCAGCCAAACAGGGCCAGGGTACGAGCAGTACTTC
CDR3: CASSQTGPGYEQYF

size: -
J: TRBJ1-1
V: TRBV11-3
D: -
DNA: TGTGCCAGCAGCCGCCGGATGAACACTGAAGCTTTCTTT
CDR3: CASSRRMNTEAFF